Listed below are T cell receptor beta chains from one sample, sequenced in a study of shared clonotypes between healthy human individuals. Clones were sequenced by immunoSEQ multiplex PCR, and TCRdb holds only the in-frame ones, with some missing. The sample holds 2,500,000 or so clones, less than 95% seen once. Sample: naive CD4+ T cells from PBMCs. Receptors originate from a man between 18 and 29 years old in good health. Some clones in this sample may be carry-over from other donors' samples. The CDR3 runs from the conserved cysteine through the conserved F or W. A D gene is named only where the DNA matches it firmly. Clone size appears in some rows only: once, few, many, or a class for an expanded clone.

V gene,clone size,D gene,J gene,CDR3 DNA,CDR3 protein
TRBV7-9,few,NA,TRBJ1-5,TGTGCCAGCAGCCCGAAGGGTCAGCCCCAGCATTTT,CASSPKGQPQHF
TRBV11-3,NA,TRBD1,TRBJ2-1,TGTGCCAGCAGCTTTGGGGGACAGGGCAACAATGAGCAGTTCTTC,CASSFGGQGNNEQFF
TRBV9,NA,TRBD1,TRBJ2-1,TGTGCCAGCAGCGTAGGACAGGGGCTCTACAATGAGCAGTTCTTC,CASSVGQGLYNEQFF
TRBV30,NA,NA,TRBJ2-5,TGTGCCTGTGGGGATGGGGCAGGGCAGCAGGTAGGGCAGTACTTC,CACGDGAGQQVGQYF
TRBV7-9,NA,TRBD2,TRBJ2-1,TGTGCCAGCAGCTTAGTCCTAGCGGGAGCTTCCAATGAGCAGTTCTTC,CASSLVLAGASNEQFF
TRBV28,once,NA,TRBJ1-5,TGTGCCAGCAGTTTTGACCGGGGGGCATATCAGCCCCAGCATTTT,CASSFDRGAYQPQHF
TRBV29-1,NA,NA,TRBJ2-1,TGCAGCGCCGGACAAATAAAGGAGCAGTTCTTC,CSAGQIKEQFF
TRBV19,NA,TRBD2,TRBJ2-3,TGTGCCAGTAGTATAGAAGGTGGTCTAGCGGGAGATGGAGATACGCAGTATTTT,CASSIEGGLAGDGDTQYF
TRBV5-1,once,TRBD1,TRBJ2-2,TGCGCCAGCAGCTTCGGGACAGGGGTCACCGGGGAGCTGTTTTTT,CASSFGTGVTGELFF
TRBV5-1,NA,NA,TRBJ2-7,TGCGCCAGCAGCTTGGCGGGGTCGGGAGCCAACTACGAGCAGTACTTC,CASSLAGSGANYEQYF
TRBV10-3,NA,NA,TRBJ2-3,TGTGCCATCAGAAGCCCCAGCCCAGATACGCAGTATTTT,CAIRSPSPDTQYF
TRBV11-3,NA,TRBD2,TRBJ2-3,TGTGCCAGCAGCTTAGGGGCTAGCGGGAGTATATCAGATACGCAGTATTTT,CASSLGASGSISDTQYF
TRBV2,NA,NA,TRBJ1-1,TGTGCCAGCAGTGAAGCTCCAGGGGCGCAAGGTACTGAAGCTTTCTTT,CASSEAPGAQGTEAFF
TRBV4-3,NA,TRBD1,TRBJ2-2,TGCGCCAGCAGCCAGCCCCCACCCGGGACAGGGGCGAACACCGGGGAGCTGTTTTTT,CASSQPPPGTGANTGELFF
TRBV7-2,NA,TRBD2,TRBJ2-3,TGTGCCAGCAGCTGGACTAGCGGGAGGGCCGCTTATACGCAGTATTTT,CASSWTSGRAAYTQYF
TRBV5-1,NA,TRBD1,TRBJ2-1,TGCGCCAGCAGCTTGCTGGGACAGGGGTACAATGAGCAGTTCTTC,CASSLLGQGYNEQFF
TRBV10-3,once,TRBD2,TRBJ2-3,TGTGCCATTTCTCGGGAGGGGTTAGGCACAGATACGCAGTATTTT,CAISREGLGTDTQYF
TRBV7-2,once,TRBD2,TRBJ2-3,TGTGCCAGCAGCTCCCAAAGCGGGGGGCCCCCAGATACGCAGTATTTT,CASSSQSGGPPDTQYF
TRBV28,NA,NA,TRBJ2-3,TGTGCCAGCAGTTTAGGGGGCGGCGGGAGTGACCGCACAGATACGCAGTATTTT,CASSLGGGGSDRTDTQYF
TRBV29-1,NA,NA,TRBJ2-7,TGCAGCGTTGACCCGGACACCGCCTACGAGCAGTACTTC,CSVDPDTAYEQYF
TRBV7-2,NA,TRBD2,TRBJ2-7,TGTGCCAGCAGCTTTAATACGGGAGGGTACGAGCAGTACTTC,CASSFNTGGYEQYF
TRBV5-8,NA,NA,TRBJ2-7,TGTGCCAGCAGCATGGTGGACAGCTTCGTTCGCGAGCAGTACTTC,CASSMVDSFVREQYF
TRBV14,NA,NA,TRBJ1-6,TGTGCCAGCAGCCCCGGGCACAGGTATAATTCACCCCTCCACTTT,CASSPGHRYNSPLHF
TRBV19,NA,TRBD1,TRBJ2-3,TGTGCCAGTAGTATCTCCAGGCGGGCAGGGGGCAGGGCAGATACGCAGTATTTT,CASSISRRAGGRADTQYF
TRBV21-1,NA,NA,TRBJ2-7,TGTGCCAGCAGCAAATCGGAGACAGGGGGTCGAATCCGAAACTACGAGCAGTACTTC,CASSKSETGGRIRNYEQYF
TRBV19,NA,NA,TRBJ2-5,TGTGCCAGTAGTATCTTGGGCGGGGCGGGCCAAGAGACCCAGTACTTC,CASSILGGAGQETQYF
TRBV28,once,NA,TRBJ2-5,TGTGCCAGCAGGAACCAAGAGACCCAGTACTTC,CASRNQETQYF
TRBV28,NA,TRBD2,TRBJ2-1,TGTGCCAGCAAACTAGCGGGTTTTTGGGGGAATGAGCAGTTCTTC,CASKLAGFWGNEQFF
TRBV5-1,NA,NA,TRBJ2-6,TGCGCCAGCAGCTTGAGCCGGCAGCTCCGCTCTGGGGCCAACGTCCTGACTTTC,CASSLSRQLRSGANVLTF
TRBV10-2,once,NA,TRBJ2-7,TGCGCCAGCATGCGAGTTGGGACAGCGGGTGGCTGGGCCTACGAGCAGTACTTC,CASMRVGTAGGWAYEQYF
TRBV18,NA,NA,TRBJ2-3,TGTGCCAGCAGCACCCCACAAAACACAGATACGCAGTATTTT,CASSTPQNTDTQYF
TRBV19,NA,NA,TRBJ2-1,TGTGCCAGTCGCCGTTGGGGTGACAATGAGCAGTTCTTC,CASRRWGDNEQFF
TRBV29-1,NA,TRBD2,TRBJ2-2,TGCAGCGCCGGGACTAGCGGGAACACCGGGGAGCTGTTTTTT,CSAGTSGNTGELFF
TRBV12-2,NA,NA,TRBJ1-2,TGTGCAAGTCGCTTAGTGGGCGGACCCTGGGGCTACACCTTC,CASRLVGGPWGYTF
TRBV5-4,NA,NA,TRBJ1-2,TGTGCCAGCAGCTTGGGGGGGCCGACGTCCCGAATCTATGGCTACACCTTC,CASSLGGPTSRIYGYTF
TRBV7-2,NA,TRBD2,TRBJ2-1,TGTGCCAGCAGCTTACTGCTAGCGGGCCCTGAGCAGTTCTTC,CASSLLLAGPEQFF
TRBV15,NA,NA,TRBJ2-3,TGTGCCACCAGCAGAGACATAGGGGATACGCAGTATTTT,CATSRDIGDTQYF
TRBV5-1,NA,NA,TRBJ2-3,TGCGCCAGCAGCCCAGACGAGAAGGGCAGAGATACGCAGTATTTT,CASSPDEKGRDTQYF